A single sample is the source of the 10 T cell receptor beta chains below, sequenced in a study of blood T cells in healthy people across ages (dated by TCRdb to about 2015). Libraries were built with 5' RACE. Sequenced on an Illumina HiSeq 2500. A second PCR of roughly 6 to 12 cycles was run with a J-beta primer mix and a sample-barcoded 5' primer. The raw public data were reprocessed by TCRdb itself: fastp quality trimming at Q25, MiXCR clonotype calling, in-frame beta chains only. Rows are combined by CDR3 protein, so each entry shows the most common genes and DNA. The sample has 540,000 or so distinct CDR3 sequences on record, 45% to 55% of them singletons. The top ten constitute approximately 25% of the sample. Sequencing was carried out using blood. These receptors were obtained from a man aged 80 or over in good health.

The chain joins TRBV20-1 to TRBJ2-1, with D possibly being TRBD2 (6 bases). Germline lookup yields CDR1 DFQATT and CDR2 SNEGSKA (reference sequence). This CDR3 is built from 13 residues. Between the trimmed V and J ends, which lost 6 bases and 8 bases, there was a span of 17 bases. CDR3 loop: CSARSSVYHEQFF. The CDR3 DNA follows: TGCAGTGCGAGATCTAGCGTTTACCATGAGCAGTTCTTC.

This clonotype was found a few times. The J gene is TRBJ2-5, the V gene TRBV29-1; D is ambiguous. The CDR3 is made up of 13 amino acids. The germline V and J ends were trimmed by 4 bases and 4 bases, with 13 bases remaining between them. The V gene's germline CDR1 is SQVTM and CDR2 ANQGSEA. The CDR3, as DNA: TGCAGCGTTGTCCCGGGTCCCAGAGAGACCCAGTACTTC. Protein sequence: CSVVPGPRETQYF.

This sequence joins TRBV7-8 and TRBJ1-2; D uncertain. Germline-derived CDR1 and CDR2 are SGHVS and FQNEAQ. V was trimmed by 1 base and J by 3 bases, leaving 9 bases between them. The CDR3 sequence is 14 residues long. CDR3 nucleotide sequence: TGTGCCAGCAGCTTAGTGGGCCTAGACTATGGCTACACCTTC. Its protein product is CASSLVGLDYGYTF.

CDR3 region: CASSTVADSTDTQYF. CDR3 bases: TGCGCCAGCAGCACCGTAGCGGATAGCACAGATACGCAGTATTTT. The chain couples TRBV5-1 to TRBJ2-3; weak D call: TRBD2 (6 bases). The CDR3 length is 15 residues. Germline CDR1 reads SGHRS; CDR2 reads YFSETQ. Between the trimmed V and J ends, which lost 4 bases and 0 bases, there was a span of 12 bases.

To note about this clonotype: One base away lies a much larger clone, so this may be a sequencing read error. The CDR3 reads CASSYAVVSTDTQYF. The CDR3, as DNA: TGTGCCAGCAGTTACGCGGTAGTCAGTACAGATACGCAGTATTTT. The chain uses TRBV6-5 and TRBJ2-3, with unresolved D. Between the trimmed V and J ends, which lost 2 bases and 3 bases, there was a span of 12 bases. The CDR3 totals 15 residues. Germline V lookup: CDR1 MNHEY, CDR2 SVGAGI.

The table lists this clonotype with a count of one. This chain connects TRBV4-3 to TRBJ1-4, with a weak D call TRBD1 (5 bases). Germline-derived CDR1 and CDR2 are LGHNA and YSLEER. This CDR3 has 14 amino acids. The germline V and J ends were trimmed by 8 bases and 3 bases, with 13 bases remaining between them. Here the CDR3 DNA reads TGCGCCAGCGCCAGCAGGGCGGCTAATGAAAAACTGTTTTTT. Its protein is CASASRAANEKLFF.

This chain uses TRBV14 with TRBJ1-2; no clear D. CDR1 and CDR2 (germline): SGHDN, FVKESK. The CDR3 runs 13 residues. V lost 4 bases and J lost 3, with 9 bases in between. CDR3 sequence (DNA): TGTGCCAGCAGCCCGATGGAGGACTATGGCTACACCTTC. It is translated as CASSPMEDYGYTF.

This clonotype was recorded a few times. The J gene is TRBJ2-1, the V gene TRBV20-1, with TRBD2 matching 7 bases. CDR1 DFQATT and CDR2 SNEGSKA come from the germline V gene (reference sequence). The V segment lost 4 bases and the J segment 0 bases; nucleotides outside the gene matches: 6. The CDR3 is made up of 15 amino acids. CDR3 amino acids: CSATGGGSSYNEQFF. The CDR3 DNA sequence: TGCAGTGCTACTGGCGGGGGTTCCTCCTACAATGAGCAGTTCTTC.

This clonotype was detected only a few times. The junction differs from germline at one of its ends, possibly a read error. This chain connects TRBV6-5 to TRBJ1-6; D gene uncertain. The germline CDR1 and CDR2 sequences are MNHEY and SVGAGI. This CDR3 comprises 13 residues. The CDR3 reads CASSYVNSRPPHF. CDR3 sequence (DNA): TGTGCCAGCAGTTACGTTAACAGTAGACCCCCCCACTTT.

J is TRBJ2-3 and V is TRBV5-1; no clear D. V was clipped by 6 bases and J by 10 bases, with 12 bases between them. CDR1 is SGHRS and CDR2 is YFSETQ in the germline V gene. The CDR3 spans 11 residues. The CDR3 protein is CASKYPAAQYF. As DNA, the CDR3 is TGCGCCAGCAAGTACCCAGCAGCGCAGTATTTT.